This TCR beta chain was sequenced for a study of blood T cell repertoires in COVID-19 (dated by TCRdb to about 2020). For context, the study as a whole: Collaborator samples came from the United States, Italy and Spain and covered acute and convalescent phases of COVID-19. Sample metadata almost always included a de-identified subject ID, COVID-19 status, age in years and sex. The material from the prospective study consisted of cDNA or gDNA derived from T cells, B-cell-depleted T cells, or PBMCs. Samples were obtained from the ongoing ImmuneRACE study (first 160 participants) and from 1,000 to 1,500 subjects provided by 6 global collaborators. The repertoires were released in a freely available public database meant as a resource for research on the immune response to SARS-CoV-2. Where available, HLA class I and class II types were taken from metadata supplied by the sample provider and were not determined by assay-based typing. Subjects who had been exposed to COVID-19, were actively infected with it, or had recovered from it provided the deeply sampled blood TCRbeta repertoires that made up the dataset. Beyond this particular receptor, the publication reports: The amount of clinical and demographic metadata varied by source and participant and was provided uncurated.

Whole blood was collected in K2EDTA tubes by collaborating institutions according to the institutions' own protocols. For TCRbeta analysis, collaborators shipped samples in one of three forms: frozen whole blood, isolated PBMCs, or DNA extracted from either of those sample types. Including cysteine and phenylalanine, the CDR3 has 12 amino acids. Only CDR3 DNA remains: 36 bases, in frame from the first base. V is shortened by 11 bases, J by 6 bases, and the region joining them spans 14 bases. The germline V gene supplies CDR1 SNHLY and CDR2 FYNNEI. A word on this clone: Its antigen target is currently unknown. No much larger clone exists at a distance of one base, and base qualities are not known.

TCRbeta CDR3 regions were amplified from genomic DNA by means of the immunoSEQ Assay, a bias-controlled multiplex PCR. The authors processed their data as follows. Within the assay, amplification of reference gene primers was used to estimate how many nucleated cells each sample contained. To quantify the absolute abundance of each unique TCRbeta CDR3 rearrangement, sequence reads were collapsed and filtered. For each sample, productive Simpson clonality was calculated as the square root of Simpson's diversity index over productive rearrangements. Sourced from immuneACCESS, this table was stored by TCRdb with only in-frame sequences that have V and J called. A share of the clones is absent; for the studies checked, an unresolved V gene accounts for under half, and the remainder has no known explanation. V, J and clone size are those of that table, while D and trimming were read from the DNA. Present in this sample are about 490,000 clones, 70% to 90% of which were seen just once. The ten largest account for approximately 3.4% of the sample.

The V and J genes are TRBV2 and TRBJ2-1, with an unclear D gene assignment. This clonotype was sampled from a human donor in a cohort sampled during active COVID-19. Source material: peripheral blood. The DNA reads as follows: TGTGCCCACCATGTCGAGCGCAATGAGCAGTTCTTC. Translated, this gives CAHHVERNEQFF.